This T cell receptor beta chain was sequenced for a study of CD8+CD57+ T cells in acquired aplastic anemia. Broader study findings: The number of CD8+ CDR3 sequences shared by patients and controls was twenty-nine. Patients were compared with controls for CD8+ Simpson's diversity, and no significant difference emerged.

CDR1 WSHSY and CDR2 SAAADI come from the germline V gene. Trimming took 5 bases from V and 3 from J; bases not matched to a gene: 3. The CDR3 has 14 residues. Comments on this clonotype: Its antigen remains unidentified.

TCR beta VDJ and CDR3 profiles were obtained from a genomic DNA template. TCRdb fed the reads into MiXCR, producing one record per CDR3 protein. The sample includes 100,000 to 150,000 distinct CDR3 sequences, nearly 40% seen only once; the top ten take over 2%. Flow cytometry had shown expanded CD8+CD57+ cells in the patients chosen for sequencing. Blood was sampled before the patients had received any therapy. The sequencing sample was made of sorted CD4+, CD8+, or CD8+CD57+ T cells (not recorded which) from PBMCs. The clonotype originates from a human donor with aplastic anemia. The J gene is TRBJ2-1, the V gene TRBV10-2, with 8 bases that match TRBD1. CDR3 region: CASSSTGDYNEQFF. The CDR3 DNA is TGCGCCAGCAGTTCGACAGGGGACTACAATGAGCAGTTCTTC.